This T cell receptor beta chain was identified during a study of T cell changes during pregnancy in multiple sclerosis (dated by TCRdb to the late 2010s). Looking at the study overall: The study examined how the T cell repertoire changed over the course of pregnancy in women with multiple sclerosis.

The method behind the library was the immunoSEQ multiplex PCR assay. TCRdb provides this immuneACCESS table in a form limited to in-frame rearrangements. Some clones are lacking; in checked studies, under half of them reflect an unresolved V gene, and why the rest are absent is not known. Across this sample there are 20,000 to 25,000 clones, with approximately 87% seen only once. Together, the top ten hold 7.6% of the sample. To note about this clone: This receptor's antigen is unknown. No much larger clonotype is one base removed from it; base qualities were not supplied.

As encoded in the germline V gene (reference sequence), CDR1 is SEHNR while CDR2 is FQNEAQ. The CDR3 starts with the cysteine, ends with the phenylalanine, and has 12 residues. Only CDR3 DNA remains: 36 bases, in frame from the first base. Cut back by 5 bases and 8 bases, the V and J ends lie 12 bases apart. The receptor comes from a female donor with multiple sclerosis, enrolled in a pregnancy study. This material consisted of CD8+ T cells from peripheral blood mononuclear cells, taken before pregnancy. Here the chain combines TRBV7-9 and TRBJ1-2; a tentative D call is TRBD1 (6 bases match). The bases read TGTGCCAGCAGCCTGGGGGGGGGCGGCTACACCTTC. Its protein reads: CASSLGGGGYTF. When the CDR3 is completed using the reference TRBV7-9 and TRBJ1-2 genes on either side, the full variable domain is DTGVSQNPRHKITKRGQNVTFRCDPISEHNRLYWYRQTLGQGPEFLTYFQNEAQLEKSRLLSDRFSAERPKGSFSTLEIQRTEQGDSAMYLCASSLGGGGYTFGSGTRLTVV.